The 27 T cell receptor beta chains reported below all come from one sample, sequenced in a study of cytomegalovirus exposure and HLA in healthy donors. PCR used 60 Vbeta primers and 13 Jbeta primers. Using immunoSEQ multiplex PCR, the repertoire was profiled, and TCRdb retains in-frame clones only, with some absent. The sample contains 150,000 to 200,000 clones, under 85% of which appear only once. The sequencing input was PBMCs. The receptors were gathered from a man between 18 and 29 years old in good health and CMV-seronegative.

The chain joins TRBV28 to TRBJ1-5; D uncertain. The CDR3 spans 14 residues. The V gene's germline CDR1 is MDHEN and CDR2 SYDVKM. Trimming shortened V by 3 bases and J by 5 bases, and 11 bases separated the two germline ends. The CDR3 loop is CASSLGISYQPQHF. The DNA of the CDR3 is TGTGCCAGCAGTTTGGGCATCTCATATCAGCCCCAGCATTTT.

This clone was detected once. Sequence at one end of the junction differs from germline and may be a read error. The rearrangement uses TRBV7-9 and TRBJ1-1, with a weak D call TRBD1 (5 bases). The CDR3 runs to 14 residues. Germline lookup yields CDR1 SEHNR and CDR2 FQNEAQ (reference sequence). The CDR3 loop reads CSSSLGGGGTEAFF. For the CDR3, the DNA is TGTTCCAGCAGCTTAGGCGGCGGGGGCACTGAAGCTTTCTTT.

V gene TRBV29-1 combines with J gene TRBJ1-1; the match to TRBD1 covers 8 bases. Germline CDR1 and CDR2: SQVTM and ANQGSEA. The length of the CDR3 is 13 residues. Unmatched junction bases numbered 2, after V lost 5 bases and J lost 0 bases. The CDR3 sequence: CSVQGALNTEAFF. The CDR3, as DNA: TGCAGCGTTCAGGGGGCTTTGAACACTGAAGCTTTCTTT.

The V gene is TRBV29-1, the J gene TRBJ2-1, with TRBD1 as a possible D gene (6 bases). The CDR3 is 12 residues long. From germline, CDR1 is SQVTM and CDR2 ANQGSEA. V was cut by 6 bases and J by 7 bases, with 13 bases left in between. CDR3 nucleotides: TGCAGCGTAGACCAGGGGTCGAATGAGCAGTTCTTC. As protein: CSVDQGSNEQFF.

The J gene is TRBJ2-5, the V gene TRBV18; 7 bases agree with TRBD1. This CDR3 is built from 16 residues. The J segment lost 4 bases and the V segment lost 0 bases, leaving 8 bases of the junction unmatched. Germline V gene data show CDR1 as KGHSH and CDR2 as LQKENI. This chain's CDR3 is CASSPPRTGLAETQYF. The CDR3 bases are TGTGCCAGCTCACCACCTAGGACAGGCTTGGCAGAGACCCAGTACTTC.

This sequence joins TRBV7-6 and TRBJ2-1, with D possibly matching TRBD1 (6 bases). V lost 10 bases and J 0 bases, leaving 16 bases between the germline ends. The V gene's germline CDR1 is SGHVS and CDR2 FNYEAQ. The CDR3 is 15 residues long. CDR3 nucleotide sequence: TGTGCCATTACGAACGGGACAAACTCCTACAATGAGCAGTTCTTC. This codes for CAITNGTNSYNEQFF. Full variable domain (outside the CDR3, taken from reference TRBV7-6 and TRBJ2-1): GAGVSQSPRYKVTKRGQDVALRCDPISGHVSLYWYRQALGQGPEFLTYFNYEAQQDKSGLPNDRFSAERPEGSISTLTIQRTEQRDSAMYRCAITNGTNSYNEQFFGPGTRLTVL.

This clone was seen just once. The V and J genes are TRBV7-3 and TRBJ1-2; possibly TRBD1 for D (6 bases). The CDR3 contains 15 residues. Germline values: CDR1 SGHTA, CDR2 FQGTGA. V was trimmed by 3 bases and J by 7 bases, leaving 18 bases between them. The CDR3 sequence: CASSLKPGEFGGYTF. The CDR3 coding sequence is TGTGCCAGCAGCTTGAAACCAGGGGAGTTTGGTGGCTACACCTTC.

J is TRBJ1-5 and V is TRBV2; D is ambiguous. Germline V gives CDR1 SNHLY, CDR2 FYNNEI. The CDR3 loop spans 11 amino acids. Trimming stripped 3 bases from V and 15 bases from J, with 12 bases between. CDR3 sequence reads: CASSDPPLLHF. CDR3 coding DNA: TGTGCCAGCAGTGATCCCCCCCTTCTGCATTTT.

The rearrangement uses TRBV4-1 and TRBJ2-7; 10 bases map to TRBD1. This CDR3 has 14 amino acids. Germline lookup yields CDR1 MGHRA and CDR2 YSYEKL. V gave up 4 bases and J gave up 5 bases; unmatched junction bases: 5. In DNA, the CDR3 is TGCGCCAGCAGCCTCCGGGACAGGGGCCACGAGCAGTACTTC. This sequence encodes CASSLRDRGHEQYF.

The genes are TRBV7-8 and TRBJ1-6, with D perhaps TRBD1 (5 bases). Per the germline V gene, CDR1 is SGHVS and CDR2 is FQNEAQ. The CDR3 length is 15 residues. Trimming removed 5 bases at V and 7 bases at J, with 15 bases between. The CDR3 coding sequence is TGTGCCAGCAGCCCAACGGGGGGGGTAAATTCACCCCTCCACTTT. Translation: CASSPTGGVNSPLHF.

V and J are TRBV6-5 and TRBJ1-2; TRBD1 might be the D (6 bases). Germline CDR1 is MNHEY and CDR2 is SVGAGI. V lost 8 bases, J lost 1 base, and 17 bases lay in between. CDR3 length: 15 amino acids. This CDR3 is CASLPRGAINYGYTF. Written as DNA, the CDR3 is TGTGCCAGCCTCCCACGGGGGGCGATTAACTATGGCTACACCTTC.

This chain joins TRBV15 and TRBJ2-3; TRBD1 agrees at 10 bases. This CDR3 has 15 residues. Germline CDR1 reads LNHNV; CDR2 reads YYDKDF (reference sequence). Trimming at V came to 4 bases and at J to 6 bases, leaving 7 bases not matched to a gene. CDR3 bases: TGTGCCACCAGCAAGGGACAGGGGTTTTCGGATACGCAGTATTTT. It encodes CATSKGQGFSDTQYF.

This chain uses TRBV5-3 with TRBJ1-2, with 8 bases that match TRBD1. TRBV5-3 is reported as an ORF; its role is uncertain. CDR3 length: 18 residues. With 4 bases clipped from V and 4 bases from J, the junction kept 18 bases outside the gene matches. DNA for the CDR3: TGTGCCAGAAGCCGAGAAAGGGACAGGTATCCGGGGGGCTATGGCTACACCTTC. Translation: CARSRERDRYPGGYGYTF.

V gene TRBV6-1 combines with J gene TRBJ2-7; 9 bases fit TRBD1. This CDR3 comprises 15 residues. Trimming took 2 bases from V and 1 from J; bases not matched to a gene: 3. CDR1 is MNHNS, CDR2 SASEGT, per germline. The CDR3 DNA reads TGTGCCAGCAGTGAAACGACAGGGGGATCCTACGAGCAGTACTTC. The encoded protein is CASSETTGGSYEQYF.

This clone was seen once. The chain couples TRBV27 to TRBJ2-1, with TRBD2 matching over 7 bases. The CDR3 totals 15 residues. V trimming: 4 bases; J trimming: 5 bases; junction bases outside the gene matches: 8. CDR1 MNHEY and CDR2 SMNVEV come from the germline V gene (reference sequence). CDR3: CASSSAGAGDNEQFF. The CDR3, as DNA: TGTGCCAGCAGTTCCGCCGGCGCGGGGGACAATGAGCAGTTCTTC.

The chain combines TRBV14 with TRBJ1-1; 9 bases fit TRBD1. V lost 4 bases to trimming and J lost 5 bases; unmatched junction nucleotides: 17. The CDR3 totals 18 residues. The germline V gene has CDR1 SGHDN and CDR2 FVKESK. CDR3 sequence: CASSPFLGDREGRTEAFF. In DNA form, the CDR3 reads TGTGCCAGCAGCCCCTTTCTTGGGGACAGGGAGGGGAGGACTGAAGCTTTCTTT.

V gene TRBV5-4 combines with J gene TRBJ1-2; D gene unclear. Trimming stripped 6 bases from V and 7 bases from J, with 16 bases between. Germline loops: CDR1 SGHNT, CDR2 YYREEE (reference sequence). The CDR3 consists of 13 residues. CDR3 nucleotide sequence: TGTGCCAGCACCCTTGACGGGGTTTCTGGCTACACCTTC. Translating gives CASTLDGVSGYTF.

For the CDR3, the DNA is TGTGCCAGCAGTCCCCGGGAGGGTTGGGAGCAGTACTTC. It is translated as CASSPREGWEQYF. The chain uses TRBV28 and TRBJ2-7, with 8 bases fitting TRBD2. With 5 bases clipped from V and 7 bases from J, the junction kept 7 bases outside the gene matches. Germline V gene sequence: CDR1 MDHEN, CDR2 SYDVKM. The CDR3 sequence is 13 residues long. Full variable domain (rest looked up from reference TRBV28 and TRBJ2-7): DVKVTQSSRYLVKRTGEKVFLECVQDMDHENMFWYRQDPGLGLRLIYFSYDVKMKEKGDIPEGYSVSREKKERFSLILESASTNQTSMYLCASSPREGWEQYFGPGTRLTVT.

The V call is TRBV2, the J call TRBJ1-5; TRBD1 might be the D (6 bases). The length of the CDR3 is 12 residues. From germline, CDR1 is SNHLY and CDR2 FYNNEI. V was trimmed by 1 base and J by 16 bases, leaving 14 bases between them. The CDR3 here is CASSEERDTQHF. CDR3 sequence (DNA): TGTGCCAGCAGTGAAGAACGGGACACACAACATTTT. The full variable domain, completed using reference TRBV2 and TRBJ1-5, is EPEVTQTPSHQVTQMGQEVILRCVPISNHLYFYWYRQILGQKVEFLVSFYNNEISEKSEIFDDQFSVERPDGSNFTLKIRSTKLEDSAMYFCASSEERDTQHFGDGTRLSIL.

This chain's CDR3 is CASSSPTGGNEQYF. The CDR3 DNA reads TGTGCCAGCAGCTCTCCGACAGGGGGCAACGAGCAGTACTTC. The chain links TRBV7-9 to TRBJ2-7; 10 positions match TRBD1. V lost 4 bases, J lost 5 bases, and 5 bases stayed unmatched. This CDR3 has 14 amino acids. The germline V gene encodes CDR1 SEHNR and CDR2 FQNEAQ (reference sequence).

This clone was seen once. This chain links TRBV7-2 with TRBJ1-2, with D unclear. The length of the CDR3 is 9 residues. V lost 3 bases, J lost 13 bases, and 6 bases lay in between. CDR1 and CDR2 from the germline V gene are SGHTA and FQGNSA. DNA for the CDR3: TGTGCCAGCAGCTTCCCCTCCACCTTC. Translated: CASSFPSTF.

The chain is built from TRBV27 and TRBJ1-4; TRBD1 agrees at 11 bases. This CDR3 spans 16 amino acids. J lost 8 bases, V lost 4 bases, and 9 bases had no gene match. Germline loops: CDR1 MNHEY, CDR2 SMNVEV (reference sequence). The CDR3 DNA reads TGTGCCAGCAGTTCCCGGACAGGGGGCAACCGAGAAAAACTGTTTTTT. Translation gives CASSSRTGGNREKLFF.

V is TRBV6-1 and J is TRBJ2-1; D ambiguous. From germline, CDR1 is MNHNS and CDR2 SASEGT. V lost 8 bases and J 0 bases, leaving 11 bases between the germline ends. The CDR3 is made up of 14 amino acids. As DNA, the CDR3 is TGTGCCAGCGGGCAGAAGAGCTCCTACAATGAGCAGTTCTTC. Its protein is CASGQKSSYNEQFF.

The chain uses TRBV27 and TRBJ2-7; no definite D call. Trimming pared 2 bases from V and 2 bases from J, leaving 10 bases between. This CDR3 has 14 amino acids. Germline-derived CDR1 and CDR2 are MNHEY and SMNVEV (reference sequence). The CDR3 region has the DNA TGTGCCAGCAGTTTAGGCACCTTAACCTACGAGCAGTACTTC. Protein: CASSLGTLTYEQYF.

V usage is TRBV7-9 and J usage is TRBJ2-7; tentative D call: TRBD2 (6 bases). The CDR3 totals 13 residues. The V gene lost 5 bases and the J gene lost 2 bases, with 10 bases spanning the gap. Germline V gene sequence: CDR1 SEHNR, CDR2 FQNEAQ (reference sequence). CDR3 DNA: TGTGCCAGCAGCCCCAGGACTACCTACGAGCAGTACTTC. Residues: CASSPRTTYEQYF.

The chain combines TRBV27 with TRBJ2-4; unclear D gene. Germline values: CDR1 MNHEY, CDR2 SMNVEV (reference sequence). The V gene lost 2 bases and the J gene lost 6 bases, with 11 bases spanning the gap. The CDR3 length is 14 residues. The CDR3 nucleotides are TGTGCCAGCAGTTTAGGTCACTTTGGAAACATTCAGTACTTC. Translation gives CASSLGHFGNIQYF.

The CDR3 region has the DNA TGTGCCAGCAGCGTTGGACTGCCCTACGAGCAGTACTTC. This sequence encodes CASSVGLPYEQYF. This chain uses TRBV7-6 with TRBJ2-7, with D tentatively TRBD2 (5 bases). Germline V lookup: CDR1 SGHVS, CDR2 FNYEAQ. V was clipped by 5 bases and J by 2 bases, with 10 bases between them. The length of the CDR3 is 13 residues. The full variable domain, completed using reference TRBV7-6 and TRBJ2-7, is GAGVSQSPRYKVTKRGQDVALRCDPISGHVSLYWYRQALGQGPEFLTYFNYEAQQDKSGLPNDRFSAERPEGSISTLTIQRTEQRDSAMYRCASSVGLPYEQYFGPGTRLTVT.